Only a few counts were recorded for the clone carrying this T cell receptor (beta chain). Its cognate antigen is unknown. The V gene lost 1 base and the J gene lost 0 bases, with 10 bases spanning the gap. The CDR3 runs to 16 residues. Germline CDR1 MNHEY, CDR2 SVGEGT. The source of the sample is a study of spatial heterogeneity in lung cancer. Unique molecular identifiers tagged every individual TCR cDNA molecule. Each CDR3 protein gets one entry after TCRdb re-called the 5' RACE reads with MiXCR. In the table there are roughly 15,000 distinct CDR3 sequences, 6.5% to 8% of which are singletons. Overall study findings and caveats: How many expanded intratumoral alpha and beta TCRs were present tracked the tumor mutation count, which was a count of nonsynonymous mutations.

Sample time point: sample taken at primary tumor resection. The donors were some 70 patients with non-small cell lung cancer that was early-stage and untreated. The sample here was lung tumor tissue, taken at surgery. The sequence was obtained from a male donor with early-stage non-small cell lung cancer. The chain carries TRBV6-2 or TRBV6-3 and TRBJ1-5; D not certain. The CDR3 region is CASSYFPANSNQPQHF. DNA for the CDR3: TGTGCCAGCAGTTACTTTCCAGCAAATAGCAATCAGCCCCAGCATTTT.